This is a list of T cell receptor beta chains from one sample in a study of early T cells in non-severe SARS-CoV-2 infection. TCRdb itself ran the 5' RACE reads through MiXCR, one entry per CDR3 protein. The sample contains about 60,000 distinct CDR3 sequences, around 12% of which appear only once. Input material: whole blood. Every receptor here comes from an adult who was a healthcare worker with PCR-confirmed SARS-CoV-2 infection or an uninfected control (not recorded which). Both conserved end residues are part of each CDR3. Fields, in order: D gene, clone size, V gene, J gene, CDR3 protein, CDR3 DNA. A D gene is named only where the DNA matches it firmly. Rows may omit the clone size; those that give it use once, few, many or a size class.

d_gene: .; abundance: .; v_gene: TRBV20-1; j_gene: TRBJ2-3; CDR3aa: CSARGRISTDTQYF; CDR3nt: TGCAGTGCTAGAGGGCGGATAAGCACAGATACGCAGTATTTT
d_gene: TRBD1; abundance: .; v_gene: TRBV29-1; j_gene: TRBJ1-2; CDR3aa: CSVGLRDRGHYGYTF; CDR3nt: TGCAGCGTTGGCCTAAGGGACAGGGGGCATTATGGCTACACCTTC
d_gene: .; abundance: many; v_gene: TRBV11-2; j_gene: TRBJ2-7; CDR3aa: CASSKGLSSYEQYF; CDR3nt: TGTGCCAGCAGCAAGGGACTTAGCTCCTACGAGCAGTACTTC
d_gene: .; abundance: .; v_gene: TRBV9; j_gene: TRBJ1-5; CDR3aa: CASSVDLDQPQHF; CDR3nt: TGTGCCAGCAGCGTAGACCTAGATCAGCCCCAGCATTTT
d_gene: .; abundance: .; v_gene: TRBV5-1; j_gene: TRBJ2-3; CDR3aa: CASSLIDSREDTQYF; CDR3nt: TGCGCCAGCAGCTTGATCGACTCCCGGGAAGATACGCAGTATTTT
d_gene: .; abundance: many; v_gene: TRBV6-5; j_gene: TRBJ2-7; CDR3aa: CASSYSFDLLSYEQYF; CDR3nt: TGTGCCAGCAGTTACTCGTTTGATCTTCTCTCCTACGAGCAGTACTTC
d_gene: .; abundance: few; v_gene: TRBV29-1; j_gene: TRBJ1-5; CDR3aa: CSVAGPGSNQPQHF; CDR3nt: TGCAGCGTTGCGGGACCCGGGAGCAATCAGCCCCAGCATTTT
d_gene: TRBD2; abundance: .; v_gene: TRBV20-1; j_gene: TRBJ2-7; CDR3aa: CSARILSGIREEQYF; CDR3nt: TGCAGTGCTAGAATATTGAGCGGGATTAGAGAGGAGCAGTACTTC
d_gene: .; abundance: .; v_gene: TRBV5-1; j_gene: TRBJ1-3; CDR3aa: CASSTDVPGNTIYF; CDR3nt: TGCGCCAGCAGCACAGACGTACCTGGAAACACCATATATTTT
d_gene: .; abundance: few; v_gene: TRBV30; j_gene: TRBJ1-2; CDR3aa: CAWNPPAWSGYTF; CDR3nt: TGTGCCTGGAACCCTCCAGCATGGTCGGGCTACACCTTC
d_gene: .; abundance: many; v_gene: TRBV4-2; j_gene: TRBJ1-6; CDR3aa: CASSLQGGGSPLHF; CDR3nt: TGTGCCAGCAGCCTACAGGGTGGTGGATCACCCCTCCACTTT
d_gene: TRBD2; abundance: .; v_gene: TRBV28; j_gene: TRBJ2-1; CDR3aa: CASSSVAGDRGNEQFF; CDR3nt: TGTGCCAGCAGTTCGGTCGCGGGAGACCGGGGCAATGAGCAGTTCTTC
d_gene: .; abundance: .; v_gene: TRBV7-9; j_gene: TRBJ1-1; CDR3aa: CASSPQEGANTEAFF; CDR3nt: TGTGCCAGCAGCCCACAGGAAGGAGCCAACACTGAAGCTTTCTTT
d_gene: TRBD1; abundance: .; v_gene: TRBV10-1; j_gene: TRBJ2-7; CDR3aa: CASSPGDSRTYEQYF; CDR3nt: TGCGCCAGCAGTCCTGGGGACAGTCGGACCTACGAGCAGTACTTC
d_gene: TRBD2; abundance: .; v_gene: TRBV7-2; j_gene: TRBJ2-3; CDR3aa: CASSLNGRTDTQYF; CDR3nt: TGTGCCAGCAGCTTAAACGGGAGGACAGATACGCAGTATTTT
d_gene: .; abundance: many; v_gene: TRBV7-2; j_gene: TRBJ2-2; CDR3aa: CASSLDGISGSGELFF; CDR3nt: TGTGCCAGCAGCCTCGACGGCATATCGGGATCCGGGGAGCTGTTTTTT
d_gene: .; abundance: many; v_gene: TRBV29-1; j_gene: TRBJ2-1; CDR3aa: CSVYFSGNEQFF; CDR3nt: TGCAGCGTCTACTTTAGCGGCAATGAGCAGTTCTTC
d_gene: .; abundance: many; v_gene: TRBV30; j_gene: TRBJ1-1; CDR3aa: CAWSPDSHGGEAFF; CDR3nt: TGTGCCTGGAGTCCGGACAGCCATGGGGGTGAAGCTTTCTTT